This TCR beta chain was sequenced in a study of tumor-infiltrating lymphocytes in oesophageal squamous cell carcinoma (dated by TCRdb to 2016 to 2018). About this clonotype: This clone's antigen is unknown. Base qualities are not provided; no much larger clone lies one nucleotide away.

Receptor libraries were prepared by PCR. The instrument given in TCRdb is Illumina HiSeq 2000. In-frame beta chains were kept once TCRdb had trimmed the public reads at Q25 with fastp and called clones with MiXCR. Here each entry gathers all rows of one CDR3 protein and keeps the most common genes and DNA. The sample profile shows about 14,000 distinct CDR3 sequences; around half of them were found once. Together, the top ten hold less than 15% of the sample. Looking up the germline V gene yields CDR1 SGHVS and CDR2 FNYEAQ. The CDR3, from cysteine to phenylalanine, totals 15 residues. This entry keeps only the CDR3 DNA: 45 bases, framed from base 1.

The sample consisted of blood. In this chain, TRBV7-6 is recombined with TRBJ2-3; 12 bases in the middle match TRBD2. With the DNA end fitting TRBJ2-1 better, the J assignment may be wrong. This receptor was taken from a male donor with esophageal squamous cell carcinoma. The DNA reads TGTGCCAGCAGCTTACTAGCGGGAGGGCCTAATGAGCAGTTCTTC. It encodes CASSLLAGGPNEQFF.